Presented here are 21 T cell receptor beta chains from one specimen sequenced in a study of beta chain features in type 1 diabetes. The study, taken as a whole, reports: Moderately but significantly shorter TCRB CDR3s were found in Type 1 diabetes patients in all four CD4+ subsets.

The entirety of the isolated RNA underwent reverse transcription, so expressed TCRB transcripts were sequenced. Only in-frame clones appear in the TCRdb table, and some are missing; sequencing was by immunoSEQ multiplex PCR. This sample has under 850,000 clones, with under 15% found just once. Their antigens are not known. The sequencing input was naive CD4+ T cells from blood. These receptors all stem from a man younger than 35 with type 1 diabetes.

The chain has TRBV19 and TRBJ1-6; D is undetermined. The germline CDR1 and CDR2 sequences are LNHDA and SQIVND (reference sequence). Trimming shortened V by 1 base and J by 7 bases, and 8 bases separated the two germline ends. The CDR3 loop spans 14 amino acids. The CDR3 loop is CASSIAGLNSPLHF. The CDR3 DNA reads TGTGCCAGTAGTATAGCCGGCCTAAATTCACCCCTCCACTTT.

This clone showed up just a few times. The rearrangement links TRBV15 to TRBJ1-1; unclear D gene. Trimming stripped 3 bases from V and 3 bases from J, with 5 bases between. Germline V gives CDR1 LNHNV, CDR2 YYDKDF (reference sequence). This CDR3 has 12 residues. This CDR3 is CATSRQDTEAFF. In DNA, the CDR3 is TGTGCCACCAGCAGGCAGGACACTGAAGCTTTCTTT.

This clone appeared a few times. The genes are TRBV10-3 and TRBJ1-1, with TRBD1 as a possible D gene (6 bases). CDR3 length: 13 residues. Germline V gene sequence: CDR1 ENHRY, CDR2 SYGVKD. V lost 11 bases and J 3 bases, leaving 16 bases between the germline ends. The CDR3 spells CAATGLGDTEAFF. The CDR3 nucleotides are TGTGCCGCGACAGGCTTAGGGGACACTGAAGCTTTCTTT.

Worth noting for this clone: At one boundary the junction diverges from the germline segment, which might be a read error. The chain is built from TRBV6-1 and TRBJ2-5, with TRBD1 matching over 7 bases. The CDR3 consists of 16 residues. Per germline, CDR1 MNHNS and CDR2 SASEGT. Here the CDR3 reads CAISESRQGDGETQYF. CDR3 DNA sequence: TGTGCCATCAGTGAGTCGCGGCAGGGGGACGGCGAGACCCAGTACTTC.

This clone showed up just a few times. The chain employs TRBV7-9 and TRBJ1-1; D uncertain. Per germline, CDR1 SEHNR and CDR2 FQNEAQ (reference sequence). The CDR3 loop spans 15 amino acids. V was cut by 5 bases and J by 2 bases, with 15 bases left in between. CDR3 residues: CASSPTRDLNTEAFF. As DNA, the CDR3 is TGTGCCAGCAGCCCGACCCGAGACCTTAACACTGAAGCTTTCTTT.

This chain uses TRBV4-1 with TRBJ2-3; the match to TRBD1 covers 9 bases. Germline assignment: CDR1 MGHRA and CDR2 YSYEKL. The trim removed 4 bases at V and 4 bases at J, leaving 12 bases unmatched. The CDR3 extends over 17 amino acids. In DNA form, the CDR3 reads TGCGCCAGCAGCCGACCACCGGGGACAGGGAGCTCAGATACGCAGTATTTT. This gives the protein CASSRPPGTGSSDTQYF.

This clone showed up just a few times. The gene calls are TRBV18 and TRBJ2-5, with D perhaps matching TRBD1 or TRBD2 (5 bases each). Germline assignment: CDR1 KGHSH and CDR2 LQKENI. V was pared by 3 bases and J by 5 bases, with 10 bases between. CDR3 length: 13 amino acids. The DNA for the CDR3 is TGTGCCAGCTCACCGGGACCGTTGGAGACCCAGTACTTC. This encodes CASSPGPLETQYF.

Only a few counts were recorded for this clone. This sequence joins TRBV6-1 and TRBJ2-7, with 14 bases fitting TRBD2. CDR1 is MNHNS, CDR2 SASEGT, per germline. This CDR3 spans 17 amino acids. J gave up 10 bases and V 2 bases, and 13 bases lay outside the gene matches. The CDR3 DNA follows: TGTGCCAGCAGTGAAATTCGGACTAGCGGGGGGCTCAACCTCCAGTACTTC. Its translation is CASSEIRTSGGLNLQYF.

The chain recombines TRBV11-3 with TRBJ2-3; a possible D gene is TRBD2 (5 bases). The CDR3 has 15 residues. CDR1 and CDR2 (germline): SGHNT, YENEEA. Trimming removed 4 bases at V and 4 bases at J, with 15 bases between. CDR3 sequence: CASSYKGAGPDTQYF. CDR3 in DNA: TGTGCCAGCAGCTATAAGGGAGCTGGGCCAGATACGCAGTATTTT.

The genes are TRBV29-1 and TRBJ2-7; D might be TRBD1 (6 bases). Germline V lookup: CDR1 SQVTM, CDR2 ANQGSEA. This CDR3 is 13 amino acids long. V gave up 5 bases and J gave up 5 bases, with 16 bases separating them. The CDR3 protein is CSVRPTGNHEQYF. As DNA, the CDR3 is TGCAGCGTTCGCCCCACAGGGAATCACGAGCAGTACTTC.

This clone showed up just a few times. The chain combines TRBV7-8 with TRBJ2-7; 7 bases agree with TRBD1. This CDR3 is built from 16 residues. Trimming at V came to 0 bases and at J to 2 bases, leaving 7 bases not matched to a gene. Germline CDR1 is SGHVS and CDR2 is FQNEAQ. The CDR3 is CASSLARRGGPYEQYF. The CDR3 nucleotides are TGTGCCAGCAGCTTAGCGCGGCGAGGGGGCCCCTACGAGCAGTACTTC.

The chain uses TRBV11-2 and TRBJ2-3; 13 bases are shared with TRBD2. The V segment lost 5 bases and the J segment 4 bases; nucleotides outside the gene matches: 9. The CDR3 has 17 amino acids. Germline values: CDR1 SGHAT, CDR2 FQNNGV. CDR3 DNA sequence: TGTGCCAGCAGCCTGACTCCCACTAGCGGGGGGGCAGATACGCAGTATTTT. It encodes CASSLTPTSGGADTQYF.

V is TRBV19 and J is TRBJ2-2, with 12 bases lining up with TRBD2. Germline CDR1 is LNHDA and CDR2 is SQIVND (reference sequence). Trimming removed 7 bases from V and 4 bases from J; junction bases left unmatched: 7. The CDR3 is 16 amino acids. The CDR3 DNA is TGTGCCAGTAACCCGGGACTAGCGGGCATCACCGGGGAGCTGTTTTTT. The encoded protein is CASNPGLAGITGELFF.

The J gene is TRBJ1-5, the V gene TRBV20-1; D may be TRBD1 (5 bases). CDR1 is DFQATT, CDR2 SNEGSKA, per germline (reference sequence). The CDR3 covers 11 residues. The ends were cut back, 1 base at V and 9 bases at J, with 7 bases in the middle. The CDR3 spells CSARGGTPQHF. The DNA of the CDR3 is TGCAGTGCTAGAGGGGGGACGCCCCAGCATTTT.

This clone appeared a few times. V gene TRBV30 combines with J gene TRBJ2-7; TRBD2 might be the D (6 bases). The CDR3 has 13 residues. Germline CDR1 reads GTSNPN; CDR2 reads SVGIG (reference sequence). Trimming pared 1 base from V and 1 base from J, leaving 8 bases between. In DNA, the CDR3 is TGTGCCTGGAGTGGGGACTTATCCTACGAGCAGTACTTC. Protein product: CAWSGDLSYEQYF.

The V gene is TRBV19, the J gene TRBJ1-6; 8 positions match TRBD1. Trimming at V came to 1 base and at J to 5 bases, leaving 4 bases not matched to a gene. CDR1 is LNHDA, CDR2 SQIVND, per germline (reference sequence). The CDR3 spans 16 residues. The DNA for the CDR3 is TGTGCCAGTAGTATAGGAGGGGACAGGCATAATTCACCCCTCCACTTT. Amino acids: CASSIGGDRHNSPLHF.

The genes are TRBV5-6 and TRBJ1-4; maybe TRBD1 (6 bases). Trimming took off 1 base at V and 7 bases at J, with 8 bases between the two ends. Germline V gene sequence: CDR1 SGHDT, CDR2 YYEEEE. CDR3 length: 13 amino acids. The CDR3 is CASSLRGAEKLFF. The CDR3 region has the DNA TGTGCCAGCAGCTTGAGGGGGGCTGAAAAACTGTTTTTT.

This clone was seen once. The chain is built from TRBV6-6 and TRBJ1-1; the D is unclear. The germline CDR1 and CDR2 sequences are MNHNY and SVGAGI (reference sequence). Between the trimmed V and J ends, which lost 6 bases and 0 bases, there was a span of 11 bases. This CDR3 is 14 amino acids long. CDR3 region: CASSDSGLNTEAFF. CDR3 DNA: TGTGCCAGCAGCGACTCGGGCCTGAACACTGAAGCTTTCTTT.

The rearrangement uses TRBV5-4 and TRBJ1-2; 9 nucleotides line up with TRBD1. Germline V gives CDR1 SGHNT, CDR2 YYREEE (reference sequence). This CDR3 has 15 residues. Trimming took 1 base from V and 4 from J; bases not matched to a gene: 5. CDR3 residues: CASSLWDRVPYGYTF. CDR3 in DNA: TGTGCCAGCAGCTTGTGGGACAGGGTCCCCTATGGCTACACCTTC.

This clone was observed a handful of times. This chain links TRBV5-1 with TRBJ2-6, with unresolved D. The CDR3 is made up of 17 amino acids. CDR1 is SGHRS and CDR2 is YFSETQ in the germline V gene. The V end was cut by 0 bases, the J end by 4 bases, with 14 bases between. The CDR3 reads CASSLGQDPPGANVLTF. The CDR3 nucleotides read TGCGCCAGCAGCTTGGGCCAGGACCCTCCGGGGGCCAACGTCCTGACTTTC.

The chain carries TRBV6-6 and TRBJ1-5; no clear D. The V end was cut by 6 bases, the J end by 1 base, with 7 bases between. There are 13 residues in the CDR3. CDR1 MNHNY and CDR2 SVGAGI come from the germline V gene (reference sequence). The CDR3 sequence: CASSSASNQPQHF. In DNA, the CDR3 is TGTGCCAGCAGCTCGGCGAGCAATCAGCCCCAGCATTTT.